The 27 T cell receptor beta chains given below trace back to one sample, sequenced in a study of cytomegalovirus exposure and HLA in healthy donors (dated by TCRdb to 2016 to 2017). Libraries were made using the immunoSEQ multiplex PCR assay. A mixture of 60 forward primers for TCR Vbeta segments and 13 reverse primers for TCR Jbeta segments was used in the multiplex PCR. Drawn from immuneACCESS, this table holds only the in-frame rearrangements with V and J called that TCRdb kept. Clones are partly lost; checked studies trace under half to an unresolved V gene and leave the rest unexplained. In all, the sample holds approximately 200,000 clones, and about 81% of those were seen once. The top ten clones comprise roughly 2.1% of the sample. The specimen sequenced was PBMCs. The receptor set was obtained from a woman younger than 35 in good health and CMV-seropositive.

This clone was counted between two and nine times. The J gene is TRBJ1-1, the V gene TRBV19; D possibly corresponds to TRBD1 (6 bases). The CDR3 runs to 16 residues. The V gene's germline CDR1 is LNHDA and CDR2 SQIVND (reference sequence). Deletions cut 2 bases from V and 1 base from J, with 14 bases between. The DNA for the CDR3 is TGTGCCAGTAGTATATCCGGGACAAAGCAGAACACTGAAGCTTTCTTT. Its protein product is CASSISGTKQNTEAFF.

The J gene is TRBJ2-5, the V gene TRBV29-1; tentatively, D is TRBD1 (7 bases). CDR1 SQVTM and CDR2 ANQGSEA come from the germline V gene. V lost 5 bases, J lost 5 bases, and 12 bases lay in between. CDR3 length: 12 residues. The CDR3 coding sequence is TGCAGCGTTAAGACAGGGAGGGAGACCCAGTACTTC. This codes for CSVKTGRETQYF.

The chain has TRBV5-4 and TRBJ2-7; D remains ambiguous. The CDR3 is made up of 16 amino acids. V was shortened by 4 bases and J by 3 bases, with 20 bases between the two germline ends. The germline V gene encodes CDR1 SGHNT and CDR2 YYREEE (reference sequence). CDR3 nucleotides: TGTGCCAGCAGCCCCGGAGCATCCCTAGGAATCTACGAGCAGTACTTC. Amino acid sequence: CASSPGASLGIYEQYF.

This clone has only a few counts. The J gene is TRBJ2-3, the V gene TRBV5-4; TRBD1 might be the D (5 bases). With 0 bases removed from V and 4 bases from J, the gap between germline ends came to 9 bases. The CDR3 covers 14 residues. Germline V gene data show CDR1 as SGHNT and CDR2 as YYREEE (reference sequence). The CDR3 spells CASSLGQGADTQYF. The CDR3 DNA follows: TGTGCCAGCAGCTTGGGGCAGGGCGCAGATACGCAGTATTTT.

The V gene is TRBV5-1, the J gene TRBJ2-3; no clear D. The CDR3 runs to 13 residues. Trimming stripped 0 bases from V and 2 bases from J, with 4 bases between. The germline CDR1 and CDR2 sequences are SGHRS and YFSETQ. Written as DNA, the CDR3 is TGCGCCAGCAGCTTGGAGCTCACAGATACGCAGTATTTT. This codes for CASSLELTDTQYF.

The V gene is TRBV6-5, the J gene TRBJ1-2; perhaps TRBD1 as D (6 bases). Germline loops: CDR1 MNHEY, CDR2 SVGAGI. V lost 6 bases and J 8 bases, leaving 16 bases between the germline ends. The CDR3 spans 13 residues. The CDR3 protein is CASRTTGSGGYTF. Here the CDR3 DNA reads TGTGCCAGCAGGACCACAGGGAGCGGCGGCTACACCTTC.

The genes are TRBV19 and TRBJ1-2, with 7 bases matching TRBD1. The CDR3 has 12 amino acids. From germline, CDR1 is LNHDA and CDR2 SQIVND (reference sequence). J lost 6 bases, V lost 7 bases, and 5 bases had no gene match. CDR3 nucleotide sequence: TGTGCCAGTATAGGACAGGCCGATGGCTACACCTTC. Residues: CASIGQADGYTF.

This clone showed up many times. CDR3 loop: CATSREGDSEAFF. DNA for the CDR3: TGTGCCACCAGCAGAGAAGGGGACAGTGAAGCTTTCTTT. V and J are TRBV15 and TRBJ1-1; the match to TRBD1 covers 7 bases. The CDR3 length is 13 residues. CDR1 is LNHNV and CDR2 is YYDKDF in the germline V gene (reference sequence). Losses at the gene ends were 0 bases for V and 7 bases for J; bases not matched to a gene: 2.

This clone was recorded only once. The chain carries TRBV4-2 and TRBJ2-3, with 8 bases lining up with TRBD2. The CDR3 is made up of 15 amino acids. Per the germline V gene, CDR1 is LGHNA and CDR2 is YNFKEQ. Trimming at V came to 4 bases and at J to 6 bases, leaving 9 bases not matched to a gene. CDR3 nucleotides: TGTGCCAGCAGCCTCGAGGAGCGGGGGAGGGATACGCAGTATTTT. It yields the protein CASSLEERGRDTQYF.

The chain employs TRBV2 and TRBJ1-1; D remains ambiguous. CDR1 SNHLY and CDR2 FYNNEI come from the germline V gene. V was cut by 10 bases and J by 0 bases, with 15 bases left in between. This CDR3 contains 14 residues. The CDR3 here is CATRVPTMNTEAFF. The CDR3 region has the DNA TGTGCCACCCGGGTCCCTACTATGAACACTGAAGCTTTCTTT.

The V and J genes are TRBV4-3 and TRBJ2-5, with D possibly being TRBD1 (6 bases). CDR1 is LGHNA and CDR2 is YSLEER in the germline V gene. V lost 0 bases, J lost 5 bases, and 16 bases lay in between. The CDR3 has 16 residues. The CDR3 region has the DNA TGCGCCAGCAGCCAAGATACGGGACACCCGGCGGAGACCCAGTACTTC. As protein: CASSQDTGHPAETQYF.

Worth noting for this clone: The sample contains more than one DNA sequence encoding this CDR3. V and J are TRBV4-3 and TRBJ2-3; D might be TRBD2 (6 bases). The CDR3 totals 14 residues. The germline CDR1 and CDR2 sequences are LGHNA and YSLEER. Trimming took off 1 base at V and 3 bases at J, with 8 bases between the two ends. CDR3 sequence: CASSQGLATDTQYF. CDR3 nucleotides: TGCGCCAGCAGCCAAGGTCTAGCGACAGATACGCAGTATTTT.

V and J are TRBV4-2 and TRBJ1-2, with 8 positions matching TRBD1. Looked up from germline, CDR1 is LGHNA and CDR2 is YNFKEQ. V shed 3 bases and J 4 bases; nucleotides not matched to a gene: 10. The CDR3 spans 16 residues. CDR3 residues: CASSHPPTGVGYGYTF. DNA for the CDR3: TGTGCCAGCAGCCACCCGCCGACAGGGGTGGGCTATGGCTACACCTTC.

The chain is built from TRBV14 and TRBJ1-1; 8 nucleotides match TRBD1. V shed 4 bases, J shed 4 bases, and the junction held 8 bases outside the gene matches. The CDR3 spans 15 residues. Germline V CDR1 and CDR2: SGHDN, FVKESK. CDR3 protein: CASSLRQGLGTEAFF. The CDR3 coding sequence is TGTGCCAGCAGCCTACGACAGGGGTTGGGCACTGAAGCTTTCTTT.

The chain employs TRBV28 and TRBJ1-1, with D possibly matching TRBD1 (6 bases). The CDR3 contains 17 residues. Germline V gene lookup returns CDR1 MDHEN and CDR2 SYDVKM. V shed 5 bases and J shed 4 bases, with 23 bases lying between them. CDR3 coding DNA: TGTGCCAGCAGTCCACGGGTGGGCAGGGGATTCGCCACTGAAGCTTTCTTT. Translated: CASSPRVGRGFATEAFF.

The CDR3 nucleotides are TGTGCCTGGAGTGGTTCAGGGCGCGGAAATCAGCCCCAGCATTTT. This codes for CAWSGSGRGNQPQHF. The gene calls are TRBV30 and TRBJ1-5, with TRBD1 as a possible D gene (5 bases). The CDR3 totals 15 residues. CDR1 and CDR2 (germline): GTSNPN, SVGIG (reference sequence). The germline V and J ends were trimmed by 1 base and 4 bases, with 14 bases remaining between them.

The rearrangement links TRBV7-2 to TRBJ1-5; TRBD1 agrees at 9 bases. V gave up 2 bases and J gave up 6 bases; unmatched junction bases: 8. The CDR3 consists of 16 residues. CDR1 is SGHTA and CDR2 is FQGNSA in the germline V gene. The CDR3 nucleotides are TGTGCCAGCAGCTTAAACTACAGGGGGCCGGTTCAGCCCCAGCATTTT. Encoded protein: CASSLNYRGPVQPQHF. The variable domain in full, with the rest retrieved from reference TRBV7-2 and TRBJ1-5, is GAGVSQSPSNKVTEKGKDVELRCDPISGHTALYWYRQSLGQGLEFLIYFQGNSAPDKSGLPSDRFSAERTGGSVSTLTIQRTQQEDSAVYLCASSLNYRGPVQPQHFGDGTRLSIL.

This chain joins TRBV6-1 and TRBJ2-3; 10 nucleotides match TRBD2. The V and J ends lost 7 bases and 1 base, in that order; junction bases with no gene match: 2. CDR1 and CDR2 (germline): MNHNS, SASEGT. The CDR3 contains 14 residues. This chain's CDR3 is CASIAGGGTDTQYF. CDR3 nucleotide sequence: TGTGCCAGCATAGCGGGGGGCGGCACAGATACGCAGTATTTT.

This clone was counted a few times. The chain couples TRBV5-6 to TRBJ2-7, with 9 bases identical to TRBD1. V dropped 4 bases and J dropped 0; count of bases not matched to a gene: 5. The length of the CDR3 is 15 residues. The V gene's germline CDR1 is SGHDT and CDR2 YYEEEE. The CDR3 spells CASSPWTGDSYEQYF. The CDR3, as DNA: TGTGCCAGCAGCCCCTGGACAGGGGACTCCTACGAGCAGTACTTC.

The chain employs TRBV9 and TRBJ1-2, with D tentatively TRBD1 (5 bases). Germline lookup yields CDR1 SGDLS and CDR2 YYNGEE. This CDR3 has 15 residues. With 1 base removed from V and 3 bases from J, the gap between germline ends came to 13 bases. CDR3 amino acids: CASSVLGAQDYGYTF. For the CDR3, the DNA is TGTGCCAGCAGCGTACTAGGGGCGCAGGACTATGGCTACACCTTC.

Written as DNA, the CDR3 is TGCGCCAGCAGCAGAACGACAGGGACTGGGGCCAACGTCCTGACTTTC. Protein: CASSRTTGTGANVLTF. V is TRBV5-1 and J is TRBJ2-6; 7 bases are a match to TRBD1. The CDR3 covers 16 residues. CDR1 and CDR2 (germline): SGHRS, YFSETQ. V shed 4 bases, J shed 2 bases, and the junction held 6 bases outside the gene matches.

This clone was picked up one time. The chain couples TRBV19 to TRBJ2-7; D might be TRBD1 (6 bases). Deletions cut 5 bases from V and 7 bases from J, with 15 bases between. The germline CDR1 and CDR2 sequences are LNHDA and SQIVND (reference sequence). This CDR3 has 13 amino acids. In DNA form, the CDR3 reads TGTGCCAGTAGTGACAGGTTCCCGGGAGAGCAGTACTTC. This codes for CASSDRFPGEQYF.

The V call is TRBV2, the J call TRBJ1-2, with D unresolved. This CDR3 is built from 12 residues. The germline CDR1 and CDR2 sequences are SNHLY and FYNNEI. The germline V and J ends were trimmed by 4 bases and 0 bases, with 3 bases remaining between them. CDR3 nucleotide sequence: TGTGCCAGCAGTGTAACTAACTATGGCTACACCTTC. Translating gives CASSVTNYGYTF.

The chain carries TRBV5-1 and TRBJ2-7, with D tentatively TRBD2 (7 bases). In germline, CDR1 is SGHRS, CDR2 YFSETQ. This CDR3 spans 15 amino acids. V was shortened by 5 bases and J by 2 bases, with 17 bases between the two germline ends. The CDR3: CASSGSRGATYEQYF. The CDR3 bases are TGCGCCAGCAGTGGAAGCCGGGGGGCAACCTACGAGCAGTACTTC.

V gene TRBV11-2 combines with J gene TRBJ1-1; 9 bases align to TRBD1. CDR3 length equals 12 residues. Looked up from germline, CDR1 is SGHAT and CDR2 is FQNNGV. Trimming cost V 7 bases and J 6 bases; bases outside gene matches: 3. Here the CDR3 DNA reads TGTGCCAGCATGGGACAGGGCGCTGAAGCTTTCTTT. It yields the protein CASMGQGAEAFF.

The chain is built from TRBV5-4 and TRBJ2-2; TRBD2 matches at 9 bases. This CDR3 is built from 14 residues. V was clipped by 4 bases and J by 4 bases; unmatched bases: 2. Germline V gives CDR1 SGHNT, CDR2 YYREEE (reference sequence). The CDR3 reads CASSTGLATGELFF. For the CDR3, the DNA is TGTGCCAGCAGCACGGGACTAGCCACCGGGGAGCTGTTTTTT.

The gene calls are TRBV19 and TRBJ1-2; D is possibly TRBD1 (6 bases). The CDR3 is 14 residues long. Germline CDR1 reads LNHDA; CDR2 reads SQIVND (reference sequence). V was clipped by 6 bases and J by 4 bases, with 15 bases between them. The CDR3 region has the DNA TGTGCCAGTAGCCGGAGGGGGGAGGGCTATGGCTACACCTTC. Protein sequence: CASSRRGEGYGYTF.